These T cell receptor beta chains were read from a single sample in a study of response to subunit inactivated influenza vaccine. TCRdb passed the RT-PCR reads through MiXCR, listing each CDR3 protein once. The data contain roughly 780,000 distinct CDR3 sequences, roughly 18% of them singletons. The sequencing here drew on PBMCs from blood, taken roughly 5 days after vaccination. Receptors originate from a man over 45 who received an inactivated influenza vaccine. Both conserved end residues are part of each CDR3. The D gene is left open where the match is weak. A clone size is listed for some rows: how often the clone was seen (once, few, many), or a class if it is expanded.

v_call,d_call,clone_size,j_call,cdr3_aa,cdr3_nt
TRBV5-1,-,-,TRBJ1-2,CASSLDEGLTGFNGYTF,TGCGCCAGCAGCTTGGACGAAGGTCTCACAGGGTTTAATGGCTACACCTTC
TRBV10-2,-,-,TRBJ1-1,CASSLGPGGNTEAFF,TGCGCCAGCAGCCTCGGCCCCGGAGGGAACACTGAAGCTTTCTTT
TRBV7-3,TRBD2,-,TRBJ2-3,CASSLGGLAGGTDTQYF,TGTGCCAGCAGCTTAGGCGGACTAGCGGGAGGAACAGATACGCAGTATTTT
TRBV7-8,-,many,TRBJ1-4,CASSFEGGRNEKLFF,TGTGCCAGCAGCTTCGAGGGGGGGCGTAATGAAAAACTGTTTTTT
TRBV29-1,TRBD1,many,TRBJ2-7,CTLRDRGDEQYF,TGCACACTGAGAGACAGGGGTGACGAGCAGTACTTC
TRBV4-1,-,-,TRBJ2-7,CASSQGRIRQGPSSVQYF,TGCGCCAGCAGCCAAGGGCGGATTCGCCAGGGGCCCTCTTCAGTGCAGTACTTC
TRBV11-2,-,-,TRBJ2-1,CASRSRLRSYNEQFF,TGTGCCAGCAGGTCCCGTCTGAGGTCCTACAATGAGCAGTTCTTC
TRBV18,-,many,TRBJ2-2,CASSPLVGNTGELFF,TGTGCCAGCTCACCACTCGTGGGGAACACCGGGGAGCTGTTTTTT
TRBV10-2,-,few,TRBJ1-1,CASSKGGGTEAFF,TGCGCCAGCAGTAAGGGGGGAGGTACTGAAGCTTTCTTT
TRBV7-6,-,-,TRBJ1-3,CASSQTWGSGNTIYF,TGTGCCAGCAGCCAGACGTGGGGCTCTGGAAACACCATATATTTT
TRBV7-2,-,few,TRBJ2-7,CASSPPRLSSYEQYF,TGTGCCAGCAGTCCCCCGCGACTCTCCTCCTACGAGCAGTACTTC
TRBV7-9,TRBD2,-,TRBJ2-7,CASSSTSGGPLHF,TGTGCCAGCAGCTCGACTAGCGGGGGCCCGTTACACTTC
TRBV7-2,-,-,TRBJ2-1,CASRTPGVNEQFF,TGTGCCAGCAGGACCCCGGGAGTCAATGAGCAGTTCTTC
TRBV9,TRBD1,-,TRBJ2-7,CASSVSPGQGFEQYF,TGTGCCAGCAGCGTAAGCCCGGGACAGGGCTTCGAGCAGTACTTC
TRBV7-2,-,-,TRBJ1-5,CASSLAIHSNQPQHF,TGTGCCAGCAGCTTAGCGATCCATAGCAATCAGCCCCAGCATTTT
TRBV9,TRBD2,-,TRBJ2-1,CASSVGGLAGVYNEQFF,TGTGCCAGCAGCGTGGGAGGACTAGCGGGGGTGTACAATGAGCAGTTCTTC
TRBV11-2,-,few,TRBJ2-2,CASSPLRDNTGELFF,TGTGCCAGCAGCCCCCTTAGGGACAACACCGGGGAGCTGTTTTTT
TRBV10-3,-,-,TRBJ2-3,CAISASDTQYF,TGTGCCATCAGTGCCTCCGACACGCAGTATTTT
TRBV20-1,TRBD2,many,TRBJ2-2,CSARVAGTNTGELFF,TGCAGTGCTAGAGTAGCGGGTACAAACACCGGGGAGCTGTTTTTT
TRBV4-1,-,many,TRBJ2-5,CASSQRHQETQYF,TGCGCCAGCAGCCAACGGCACCAAGAGACCCAGTACTTC
TRBV7-9,TRBD1,-,TRBJ2-7,CASSSNDRVPYEQYF,TGTGCCAGCAGCTCAAACGACAGGGTACCCTACGAGCAGTACTTC
TRBV11-2,TRBD1,-,TRBJ2-2,CASSKPGQRNTGELFF,TGTGCCAGCAGTAAACCGGGACAGAGAAATACCGGGGAGCTGTTTTTT
TRBV24-1,-,-,TRBJ1-5,CATSWRGNQPQHF,TGTGCCACCAGTTGGCGCGGAAATCAGCCCCAGCATTTT
TRBV20-1,-,many,TRBJ2-6,CSARDRAGANVLTF,TGCAGTGCTAGAGACAGGGCTGGGGCCAACGTCCTGACTTTC
TRBV7-9,-,many,TRBJ2-3,CASSRRGETDTQYF,TGTGCCAGCAGCCGCAGGGGTGAGACAGATACGCAGTATTTT
TRBV27,TRBD1,few,TRBJ1-1,CASQSGTTGKNTEAFF,TGTGCCAGCCAGTCGGGGACGACAGGGAAGAACACTGAAGCTTTCTTT
TRBV7-9,-,-,TRBJ2-2,CASSSDWTSTGELFF,TGTGCCAGCAGCTCGGACTGGACGAGCACCGGGGAGCTGTTTTTT
TRBV24-1,-,-,TRBJ2-3,CATSDSRQLTDTQYF,TGTGCCACCAGTGATTCACGACAGCTCACAGATACGCAGTATTTT
TRBV9,-,-,TRBJ1-2,CASSTTGTSGYGYTF,TGTGCCAGCAGCACCACCGGGACCTCCGGATATGGCTACACCTTC
TRBV6-2/TRBV6-3,-,few,TRBJ2-1,CASTSGRLQFF,TGTGCCAGCACCTCCGGACGGCTTCAGTTCTTC
TRBV15,-,-,TRBJ2-2,CATSRASRVTGELFF,TGTGCCACCAGCAGAGCTAGTAGGGTCACCGGGGAGCTGTTTTTT
TRBV12-3/TRBV12-4,-,few,TRBJ1-1,CASSLVVAEAFF,TGTGCCAGCAGTTTAGTGGTGGCTGAAGCTTTCTTT
TRBV12-3/TRBV12-4,-,-,TRBJ2-7,CASSPGPAKYF,TGTGCCAGCAGTCCAGGCCCAGCGAAGTACTTC
TRBV28,-,-,TRBJ2-7,CSSSQRYEQYF,TGTTCCAGCAGTCAACGATACGAGCAGTACTTC
TRBV12-3/TRBV12-4,-,-,TRBJ1-1,CASRSGRLDRNTEAFF,TGTGCCAGCAGATCCGGGAGATTGGACAGGAACACTGAAGCTTTCTTT
TRBV20-1,TRBD2,-,TRBJ2-1,CSAWRGGGHEQFF,TGCAGTGCTTGGCGGGGGGGCGGGCATGAGCAGTTCTTC
TRBV4-3,-,many,TRBJ2-3,CASSLKVFAAETDTQYF,TGCGCCAGCAGCCTAAAGGTATTCGCAGCGGAAACAGATACGCAGTATTTT
TRBV20-1,TRBD2,-,TRBJ2-7,CSARASGRTYEQYF,TGCAGTGCTAGAGCTAGCGGGAGGACCTACGAGCAGTACTTC
TRBV20-1,-,few,TRBJ1-5,CSARDGSENQPQHF,TGCAGTGCTAGAGATGGGTCAGAGAATCAGCCCCAGCATTTT
TRBV12-3/TRBV12-4,-,few,TRBJ2-7,CASSSWGTGRRYHEQYF,TGTGCCAGCAGTTCCTGGGGAACAGGGCGCCGCTACCACGAGCAGTACTTC
TRBV11-3,TRBD2,-,TRBJ2-3,CASSLGVSRETDTQYF,TGTGCCAGCAGCTTAGGAGTCTCGCGGGAGACAGATACGCAGTATTTT